Listed below are T cell receptor beta chains from one sample, sequenced in a study of cytomegalovirus exposure and HLA in healthy donors. This table comes from immunoSEQ multiplex PCR, and its TCRdb copy is limited to in-frame clones, with some not included. The data contain some 180,000 clones, around 85% of them singletons. Sample: PBMCs. All receptors come from a woman between 45 and 65 years old in good health and CMV-seronegative. CDR3s include the opening cysteine and the closing phenylalanine or tryptophan. The order of the fields is V gene, D gene, clone size, J gene, CDR3 protein, CDR3 DNA. D genes are given only for firm matches. The size field is filled for only some rows; it gives once, few, many or a size class.

V gene: TRBV28; D gene: .; clone size: .; J gene: TRBJ1-4; CDR3 protein: CASSDLADSREKLFF; CDR3 DNA: TGTGCCAGCAGTGACCTGGCGGACAGTAGAGAAAAACTGTTTTTT
V gene: TRBV4-1; D gene: .; clone size: .; J gene: TRBJ2-1; CDR3 protein: CASSRDRDSREQFF; CDR3 DNA: TGCGCCAGCAGCCGAGACCGGGACTCCCGAGAGCAGTTCTTC
V gene: TRBV28; D gene: .; clone size: .; J gene: TRBJ2-5; CDR3 protein: CASSLLPQGNQETQYF; CDR3 DNA: TGTGCCAGCAGTTTATTGCCGCAGGGCAACCAAGAGACCCAGTACTTC
V gene: TRBV7-3; D gene: .; clone size: .; J gene: TRBJ2-3; CDR3 protein: CASSPSVTDTQYF; CDR3 DNA: TGTGCCAGCAGCCCTTCGGTCACAGATACGCAGTATTTT
V gene: TRBV18; D gene: .; clone size: .; J gene: TRBJ2-1; CDR3 protein: CASSPSGSYNEQFF; CDR3 DNA: TGTGCCAGCTCACCCAGTGGGAGCTACAATGAGCAGTTCTTC
V gene: TRBV9; D gene: TRBD1; clone size: .; J gene: TRBJ2-1; CDR3 protein: CASSVAPDRGYGEQFF; CDR3 DNA: TGTGCCAGCAGCGTAGCTCCGGACAGGGGATATGGTGAGCAGTTCTTC
V gene: TRBV7-2; D gene: .; clone size: once; J gene: TRBJ1-2; CDR3 protein: CASSSPTGRGSYGYTF; CDR3 DNA: TGTGCCAGCAGCTCACCCACAGGGCGAGGTAGCTATGGCTACACCTTC
V gene: TRBV28; D gene: .; clone size: few; J gene: TRBJ1-2; CDR3 protein: CASTFTQGFYGYTF; CDR3 DNA: TGTGCCAGCACCTTTACCCAGGGGTTCTATGGCTACACCTTC
V gene: TRBV7-3; D gene: TRBD2; clone size: .; J gene: TRBJ2-2; CDR3 protein: CASSFSGRGGELFF; CDR3 DNA: TGTGCCAGCAGCTTTTCCGGGAGGGGCGGGGAGCTGTTTTTT
V gene: TRBV7-2; D gene: .; clone size: .; J gene: TRBJ2-1; CDR3 protein: CASSLSTPSYNEQFF; CDR3 DNA: TGTGCCAGCAGCCTCTCCACACCGTCCTACAATGAGCAGTTCTTC
V gene: TRBV19; D gene: TRBD2; clone size: .; J gene: TRBJ2-7; CDR3 protein: CATAGTSAHEQYF; CDR3 DNA: TGTGCCACCGCCGGGACTAGCGCCCACGAGCAGTACTTC
V gene: TRBV2; D gene: TRBD1; clone size: .; J gene: TRBJ2-1; CDR3 protein: CASSELPGQGREQFF; CDR3 DNA: TGTGCCAGCAGTGAATTGCCCGGACAGGGAAGGGAGCAGTTCTTC
V gene: TRBV29-1; D gene: TRBD2; clone size: .; J gene: TRBJ2-5; CDR3 protein: CSVGDTEREAGKTQYF; CDR3 DNA: TGCAGCGTTGGGGACACGGAGCGGGAGGCCGGGAAGACCCAGTACTTC
V gene: TRBV5-4; D gene: .; clone size: .; J gene: TRBJ1-1; CDR3 protein: CASSRTTVNTEAFF; CDR3 DNA: TGTGCCAGCAGCCGAACGACAGTGAACACTGAAGCTTTCTTT
V gene: TRBV6-5; D gene: TRBD1; clone size: .; J gene: TRBJ2-1; CDR3 protein: CASSRQGSSYNEQFF; CDR3 DNA: TGTGCCAGCAGTCGACAGGGGAGCTCCTACAATGAGCAGTTCTTC
V gene: TRBV25-1; D gene: TRBD2; clone size: .; J gene: TRBJ2-2; CDR3 protein: CASSGRVGLAGHPGELFF; CDR3 DNA: TGTGCCAGCAGTGGTCGGGTAGGACTAGCGGGACATCCCGGGGAGCTGTTTTTT
V gene: TRBV29-1; D gene: .; clone size: .; J gene: TRBJ1-4; CDR3 protein: CSVGGSAHWGEKLFF; CDR3 DNA: TGCAGCGTTGGAGGGTCCGCGCATTGGGGAGAAAAACTGTTTTTT